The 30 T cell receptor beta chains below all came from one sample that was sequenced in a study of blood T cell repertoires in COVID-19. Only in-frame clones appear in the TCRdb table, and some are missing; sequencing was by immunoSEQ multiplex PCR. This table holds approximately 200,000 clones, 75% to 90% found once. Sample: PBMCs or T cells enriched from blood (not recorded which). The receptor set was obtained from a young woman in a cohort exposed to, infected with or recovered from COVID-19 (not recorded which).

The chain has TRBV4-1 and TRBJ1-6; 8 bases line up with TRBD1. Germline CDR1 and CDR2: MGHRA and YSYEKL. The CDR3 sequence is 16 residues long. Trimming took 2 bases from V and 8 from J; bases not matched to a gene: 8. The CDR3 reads CASSQIRGQGYSPLHF. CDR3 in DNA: TGCGCCAGCAGCCAAATTAGAGGACAGGGTTATTCACCCCTCCACTTT.

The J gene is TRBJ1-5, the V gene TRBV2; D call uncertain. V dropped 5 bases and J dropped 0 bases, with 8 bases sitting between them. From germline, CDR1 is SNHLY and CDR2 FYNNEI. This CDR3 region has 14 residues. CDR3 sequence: CASSMALSNQPQHF. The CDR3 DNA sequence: TGTGCCAGCAGTATGGCCCTTAGCAATCAGCCCCAGCATTTT.

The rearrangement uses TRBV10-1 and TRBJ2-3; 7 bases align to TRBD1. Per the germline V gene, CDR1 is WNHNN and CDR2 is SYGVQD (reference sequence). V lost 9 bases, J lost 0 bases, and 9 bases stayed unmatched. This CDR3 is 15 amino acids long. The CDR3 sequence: CASKRGTESTDTQYF. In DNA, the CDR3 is TGCGCCAGTAAACGAGGGACAGAGAGCACAGATACGCAGTATTTT.

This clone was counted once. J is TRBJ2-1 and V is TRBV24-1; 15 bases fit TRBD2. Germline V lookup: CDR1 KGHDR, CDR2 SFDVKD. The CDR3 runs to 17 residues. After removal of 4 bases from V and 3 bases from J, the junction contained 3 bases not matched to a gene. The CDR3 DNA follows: TGTGCCACCAGTGAGGGACTAGCGGGAGGTTTCTACAATGAGCAGTTCTTC. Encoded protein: CATSEGLAGGFYNEQFF.

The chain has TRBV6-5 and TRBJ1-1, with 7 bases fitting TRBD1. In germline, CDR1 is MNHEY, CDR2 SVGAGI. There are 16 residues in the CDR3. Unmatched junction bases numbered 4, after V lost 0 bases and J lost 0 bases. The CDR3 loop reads CASSYSGQHMNTEAFF. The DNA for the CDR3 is TGTGCCAGCAGTTACTCGGGACAGCACATGAACACTGAAGCTTTCTTT.

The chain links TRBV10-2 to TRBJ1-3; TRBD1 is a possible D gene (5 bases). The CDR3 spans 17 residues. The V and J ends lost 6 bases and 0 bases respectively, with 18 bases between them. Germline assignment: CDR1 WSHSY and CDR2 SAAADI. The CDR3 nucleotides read TGCGCCAGCAGGACTCTTTGGGGCGGAAGCTCTGGAAACACCATATATTTT. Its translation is CASRTLWGGSSGNTIYF.

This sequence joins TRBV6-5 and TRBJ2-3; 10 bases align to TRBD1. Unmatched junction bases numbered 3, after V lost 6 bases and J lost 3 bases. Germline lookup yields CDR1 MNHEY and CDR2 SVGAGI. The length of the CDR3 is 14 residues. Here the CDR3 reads CASRGQGKTDTQYF. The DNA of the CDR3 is TGTGCCAGCAGGGGACAGGGGAAGACAGATACGCAGTATTTT.

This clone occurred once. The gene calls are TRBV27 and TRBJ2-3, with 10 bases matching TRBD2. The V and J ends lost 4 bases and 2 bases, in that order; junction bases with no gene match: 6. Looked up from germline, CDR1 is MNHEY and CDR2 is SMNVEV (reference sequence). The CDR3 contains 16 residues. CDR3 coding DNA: TGTGCCAGCAGTTACGCTAGCGGGGGCTTCACAGATACGCAGTATTTT. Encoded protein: CASSYASGGFTDTQYF.

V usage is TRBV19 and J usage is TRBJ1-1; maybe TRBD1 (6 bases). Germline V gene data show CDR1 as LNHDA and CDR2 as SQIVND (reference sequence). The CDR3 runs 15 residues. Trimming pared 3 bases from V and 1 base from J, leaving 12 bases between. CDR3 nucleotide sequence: TGTGCCAGTAGTATTCTCAGGGGCCCGAACACTGAAGCTTTCTTT. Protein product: CASSILRGPNTEAFF.

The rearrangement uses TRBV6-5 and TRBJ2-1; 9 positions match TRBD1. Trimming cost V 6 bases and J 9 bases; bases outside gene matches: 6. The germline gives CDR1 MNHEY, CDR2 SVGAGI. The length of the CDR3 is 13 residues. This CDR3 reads CASRRQGGVEQFF. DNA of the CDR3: TGTGCCAGCAGGAGACAGGGGGGGGTTGAGCAGTTCTTC.

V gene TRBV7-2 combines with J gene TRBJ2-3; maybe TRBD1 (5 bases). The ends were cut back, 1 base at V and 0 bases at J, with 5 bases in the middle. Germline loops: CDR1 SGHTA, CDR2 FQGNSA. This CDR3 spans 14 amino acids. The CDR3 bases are TGTGCCAGCAGCTTAGGACAGAGCACAGATACGCAGTATTTT. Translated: CASSLGQSTDTQYF.

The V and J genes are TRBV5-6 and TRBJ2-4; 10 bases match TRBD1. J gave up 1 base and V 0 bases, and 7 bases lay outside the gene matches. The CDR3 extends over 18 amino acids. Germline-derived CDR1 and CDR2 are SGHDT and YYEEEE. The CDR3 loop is CASSLEGQGERAKNIQYF. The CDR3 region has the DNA TGTGCCAGCAGCTTGGAAGGACAGGGGGAGAGGGCCAAAAACATTCAGTACTTC.

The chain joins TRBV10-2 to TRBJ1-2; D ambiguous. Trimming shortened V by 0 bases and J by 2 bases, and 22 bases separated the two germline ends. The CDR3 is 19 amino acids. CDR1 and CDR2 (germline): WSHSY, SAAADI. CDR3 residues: CASSESSIVAAEANYGYTF. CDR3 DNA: TGCGCCAGCAGTGAGTCGTCAATAGTTGCGGCCGAAGCGAACTATGGCTACACCTTC.

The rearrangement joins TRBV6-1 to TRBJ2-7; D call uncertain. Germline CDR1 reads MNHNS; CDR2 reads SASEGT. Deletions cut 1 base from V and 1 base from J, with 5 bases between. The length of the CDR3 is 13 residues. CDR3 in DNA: TGTGCCAGCAGTGAAGACAGTTCCTACGAGCAGTACTTC. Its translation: CASSEDSSYEQYF.

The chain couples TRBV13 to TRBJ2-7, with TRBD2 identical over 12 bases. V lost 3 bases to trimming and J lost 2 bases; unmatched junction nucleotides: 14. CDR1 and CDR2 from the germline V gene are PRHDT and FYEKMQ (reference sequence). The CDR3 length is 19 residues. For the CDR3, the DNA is TGTGCCAGCAGCTTCACGCTGACCCGACTAGCGGGAGATCCCTACGAGCAGTACTTC. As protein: CASSFTLTRLAGDPYEQYF.

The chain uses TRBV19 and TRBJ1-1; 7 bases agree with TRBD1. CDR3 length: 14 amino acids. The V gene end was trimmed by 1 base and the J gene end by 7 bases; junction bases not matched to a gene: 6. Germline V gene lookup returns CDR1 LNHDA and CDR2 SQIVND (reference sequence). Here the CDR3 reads CASSIAEGAGEAFF. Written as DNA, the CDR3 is TGTGCCAGTAGTATAGCGGAGGGGGCGGGTGAAGCTTTCTTT.

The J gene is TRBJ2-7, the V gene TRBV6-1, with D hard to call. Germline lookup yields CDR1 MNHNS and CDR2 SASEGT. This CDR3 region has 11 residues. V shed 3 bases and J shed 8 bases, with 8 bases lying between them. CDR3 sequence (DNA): TGTGCCAGCAGTGAGGGCTTCAAGCAGTACTTC. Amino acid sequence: CASSEGFKQYF.

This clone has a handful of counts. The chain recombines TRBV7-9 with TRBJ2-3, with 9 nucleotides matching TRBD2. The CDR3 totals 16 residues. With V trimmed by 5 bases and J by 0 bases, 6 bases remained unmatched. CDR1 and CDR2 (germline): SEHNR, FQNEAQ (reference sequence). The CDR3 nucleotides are TGTGCCAGCAGCCTCCTAGCGGGATTGAGCACAGATACGCAGTATTTT. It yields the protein CASSLLAGLSTDTQYF.

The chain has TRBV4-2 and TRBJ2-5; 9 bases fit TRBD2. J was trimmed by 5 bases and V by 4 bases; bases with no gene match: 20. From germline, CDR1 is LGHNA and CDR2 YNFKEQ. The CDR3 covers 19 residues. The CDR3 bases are TGTGCCAGCAGCCTTCGCCCGGCGGTAGCGGGAGAGGGCGGGGAGACCCAGTACTTC. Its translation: CASSLRPAVAGEGGETQYF.

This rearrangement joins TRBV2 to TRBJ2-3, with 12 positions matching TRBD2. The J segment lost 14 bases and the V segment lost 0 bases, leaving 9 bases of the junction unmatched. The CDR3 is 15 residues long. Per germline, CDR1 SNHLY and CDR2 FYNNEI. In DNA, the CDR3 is TGTGCCAGCAGTGAAGCTCTGACTAGCGGGAGTACCCTGTATTTT. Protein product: CASSEALTSGSTLYF. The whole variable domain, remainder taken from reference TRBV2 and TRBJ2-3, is EPEVTQTPSHQVTQMGQEVILRCVPISNHLYFYWYRQILGQKVEFLVSFYNNEISEKSEIFDDQFSVERPDGSNFTLKIRSTKLEDSAMYFCASSEALTSGSTLYFGPGTRLTVL.

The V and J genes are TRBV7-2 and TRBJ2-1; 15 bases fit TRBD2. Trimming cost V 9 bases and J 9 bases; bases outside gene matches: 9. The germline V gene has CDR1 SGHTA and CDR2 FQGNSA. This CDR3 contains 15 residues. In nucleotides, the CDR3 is TGTGCCAGTTCTAGGACTAGCGGGGGGGTAAGTGAGCAGTTCTTC. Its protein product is CASSRTSGGVSEQFF.

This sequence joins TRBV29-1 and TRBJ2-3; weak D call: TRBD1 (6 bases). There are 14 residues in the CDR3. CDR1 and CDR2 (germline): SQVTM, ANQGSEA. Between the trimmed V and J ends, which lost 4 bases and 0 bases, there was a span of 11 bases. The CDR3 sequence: CSVATGDSTDTQYF. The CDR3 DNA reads TGCAGCGTTGCGACAGGAGATAGCACAGATACGCAGTATTTT.

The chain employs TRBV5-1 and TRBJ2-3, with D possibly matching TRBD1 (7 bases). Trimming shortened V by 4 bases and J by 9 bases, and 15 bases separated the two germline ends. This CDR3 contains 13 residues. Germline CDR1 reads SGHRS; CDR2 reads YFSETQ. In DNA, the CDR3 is TGCGCCAGCAGCCAAACGGGGGACAGAACGCAGTATTTT. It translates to CASSQTGDRTQYF.

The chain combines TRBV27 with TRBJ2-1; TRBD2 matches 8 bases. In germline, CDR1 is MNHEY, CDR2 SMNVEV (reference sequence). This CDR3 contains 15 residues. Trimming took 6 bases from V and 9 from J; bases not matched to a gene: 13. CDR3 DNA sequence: TGTGCCAGCAGCCTTAGCGGGGCCCTTTTGAGTGAGCAGTTCTTC. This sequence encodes CASSLSGALLSEQFF.

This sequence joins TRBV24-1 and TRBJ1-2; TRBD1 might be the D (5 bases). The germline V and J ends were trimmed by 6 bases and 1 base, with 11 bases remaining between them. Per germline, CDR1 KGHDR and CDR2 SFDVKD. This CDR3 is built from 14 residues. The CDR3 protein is CATSSTGINYGYTF. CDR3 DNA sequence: TGTGCCACCAGTTCTACAGGTATTAACTATGGCTACACCTTC.

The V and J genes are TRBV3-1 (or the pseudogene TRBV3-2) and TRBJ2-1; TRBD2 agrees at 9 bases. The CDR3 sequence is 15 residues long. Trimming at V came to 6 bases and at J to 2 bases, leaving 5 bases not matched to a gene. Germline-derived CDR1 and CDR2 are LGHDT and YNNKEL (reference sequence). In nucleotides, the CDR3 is TGTGCCAGCAGACCAGCGGGGGGCACCTACAATGAGCAGTTCTTC. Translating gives CASRPAGGTYNEQFF.

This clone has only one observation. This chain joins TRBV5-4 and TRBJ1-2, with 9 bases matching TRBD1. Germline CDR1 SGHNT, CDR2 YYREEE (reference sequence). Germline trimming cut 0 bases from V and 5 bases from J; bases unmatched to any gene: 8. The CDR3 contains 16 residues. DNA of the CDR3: TGTGCCAGCAGCTTGGGTGGTTGGACAGGGGATTATGGCTACACCTTC. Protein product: CASSLGGWTGDYGYTF. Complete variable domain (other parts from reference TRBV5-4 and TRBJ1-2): ETGVTQSPTHLIKTRGQQVTLRCSSQSGHNTVSWYQQALGQGPQFIFQYYREEENGRGNFPPRFSGLQFPNYSSELNVNALELDDSALYLCASSLGGWTGDYGYTFGSGTRLTVV.

The CDR3 DNA follows: TGCGCCAGCAGGCCTGCAGCGACAGGGGAATCTTTCTTT. Its translation is CASRPAATGESFF. The chain recombines TRBV5-1 with TRBJ1-1; the match to TRBD1 covers 8 bases. V was clipped by 5 bases and J by 12 bases; unmatched bases: 12. From germline, CDR1 is SGHRS and CDR2 YFSETQ. This CDR3 region has 13 residues.

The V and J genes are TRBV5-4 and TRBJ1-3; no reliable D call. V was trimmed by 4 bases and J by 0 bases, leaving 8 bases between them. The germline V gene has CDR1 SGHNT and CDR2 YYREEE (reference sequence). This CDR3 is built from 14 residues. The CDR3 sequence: CASSPRVSGNTIYF. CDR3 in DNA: TGTGCCAGCAGCCCCCGCGTCTCTGGAAACACCATATATTTT.

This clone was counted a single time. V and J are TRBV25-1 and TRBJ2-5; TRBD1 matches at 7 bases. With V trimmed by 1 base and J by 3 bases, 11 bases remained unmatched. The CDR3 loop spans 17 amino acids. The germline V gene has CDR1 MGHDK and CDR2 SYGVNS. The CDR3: CASSELEQQGYEETQYF. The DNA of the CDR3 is TGTGCCAGCAGTGAATTAGAGCAACAGGGGTACGAAGAGACCCAGTACTTC.